This TCR beta chain is drawn from a study of spatial heterogeneity in lung cancer (dated by TCRdb to between 2018 and 2020). Study-level background: Beta-chain transcripts were consistently detected in greater numbers than alpha-chain transcripts, which likely reflects a higher abundance of beta-chain transcripts. TCR transcript counts in tumor regions correlated strongly with a T cell transcriptional module score from matched bulk RNA-seq. In the raw uncorrected reads, each unique combination of TCR and UMI appeared more than ten times on average. The study quantitatively compared TCR alpha and beta repertoires across multiple tumor regions, matched nontumor lung and blood in non-small cell lung cancer. TCR repertoire features were related to nonsynonymous mutation counts determined by whole-exome sequencing of tumor tissue. Both alpha and beta chains were TCR-sequenced in 200 to 250 tumor regions, 64 matched nontumor lung samples and 56 PBMC samples obtained at surgery.

The time point label corresponds to: sample taken at primary tumor resection. The donors were 65 to 90 patients from the lung TRACERx cohort who had early-stage, untreated non-small cell lung cancer. Without any cell sorting, TCR sequencing was performed on whole RNA extracted either from tumor and nontumor lung tissue or from cryopreserved PBMC samples. Patients were selected for TCR sequencing only if sufficient RNA was available from at least two tumor regions. Tumor and adjacent nontumor lung specimens were reviewed by a lung pathologist before selection. The investigation overall reported the following: Estimated TCR-seq coverage of tumor T cells was only around 7.1% for alpha chains and roughly 12% for beta chains. Confirming at a functional level the hypothesis that regional TCRs recognize regional mutations was considered to require additional single-cell paired TCR alpha and beta sequencing. A correlation was observed between the number of expanded intratumoral alpha and beta TCRs and the tumor nonsynonymous mutation count. Counts of ubiquitous and regional expanded TCRs were found to correlate with counts of ubiquitous and regional nonsynonymous mutations, respectively.

According to the germline V gene, CDR1 reads MDHEN and CDR2 reads SYDVKM. Trimming takes 2 bases from V and 0 bases from J, and the germline ends sit 6 bases apart. Counted from cysteine to phenylalanine, this CDR3 has 14 amino acids. CDR3 DNA is the only sequence kept; it has 42 bases, read in frame from the first base. Receptor libraries were prepared by 5' RACE. Sequencing was performed on a NextSeq 500. To allow correction of PCR and sequencing errors, the TCR library protocol tagged every TCR cDNA molecule with a unique molecular identifier. Concerning the study's data processing: Decombinator tools were used for TCR identification, UMI-based error correction and CDR3 extraction. TCRs above a frequency of 2 per 1,000, corresponding to the top 1% of the tumor frequency distribution, were defined as expanded. Expanded tumor TCRs statistically deemed absent (corrected P<0.05) from at least one tumor region were classed as regional, and all other expanded tumor TCRs were classed as ubiquitous. Renyi diversity was computed with the R vegan package after each repertoire had been subsampled 100 times to 5,000 TCRs. To build CDR3 similarity networks, amino acid triplet string-kernel similarity was used, and CDR3s were connected when their pairwise similarity was above 0.82. TCRdb redid the processing of the public reads, applying fastp at Q25 and MiXCR, and retained in-frame beta chains. Rows are unified per CDR3 protein, each entry keeping the most common DNA and genes. V and J calls and clone size were set by TCRdb, not the authors. The table for this sample lists 950 to 1,500 distinct CDR3 sequences; around a third of them were counted only once. The top ten hold 35% to 40% of the sample.

Concerning this clonotype: The target of this receptor is not known. No base quality values were provided; no much bigger clone lies one nucleotide off. Since it is a stray read in a library aimed at alpha chains, this beta chain has a size that is not meaningful.

The rearrangement joined TRBV28 to TRBJ2-3; the D gene lacks a confident call. Here the sequenced sample was lung tumor tissue, taken at surgery. The clonotype comes from a male donor with early-stage non-small cell lung cancer. In nucleotides, the sequence is TGTGCCAGCAGTTTACTGATCAGCACAGATACGCAGTATTTT. Protein translation: CASSLLISTDTQYF.